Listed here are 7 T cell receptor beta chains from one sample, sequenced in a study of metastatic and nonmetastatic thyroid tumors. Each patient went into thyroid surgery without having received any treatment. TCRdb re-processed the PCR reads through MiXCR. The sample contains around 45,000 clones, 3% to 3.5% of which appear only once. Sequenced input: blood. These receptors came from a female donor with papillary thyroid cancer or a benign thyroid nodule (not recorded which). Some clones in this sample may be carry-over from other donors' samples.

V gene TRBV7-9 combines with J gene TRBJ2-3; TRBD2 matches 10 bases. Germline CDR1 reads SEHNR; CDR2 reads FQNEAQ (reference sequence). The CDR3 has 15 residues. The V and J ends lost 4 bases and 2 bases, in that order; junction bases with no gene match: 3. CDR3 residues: CASSSTSGTTDTQYF. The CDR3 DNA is TGTGCCAGCAGCTCTACTAGCGGGACCACAGATACGCAGTATTTT. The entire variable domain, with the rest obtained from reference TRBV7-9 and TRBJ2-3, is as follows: DTGVSQNPRHKITKRGQNVTFRCDPISEHNRLYWYRQTLGQGPEFLTYFQNEAQLEKSRLLSDRFSAERPKGSFSTLEIQRTEQGDSAMYLCASSSTSGTTDTQYFGPGTRLTVL.

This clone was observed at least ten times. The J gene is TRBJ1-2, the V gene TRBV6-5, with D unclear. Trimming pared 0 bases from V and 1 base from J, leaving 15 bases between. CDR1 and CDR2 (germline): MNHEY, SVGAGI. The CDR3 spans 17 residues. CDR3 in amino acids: CASSYSSDGGFNYGYTF. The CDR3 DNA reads TGTGCCAGCAGTTACTCATCCGATGGTGGGTTTAACTATGGCTACACCTTC.

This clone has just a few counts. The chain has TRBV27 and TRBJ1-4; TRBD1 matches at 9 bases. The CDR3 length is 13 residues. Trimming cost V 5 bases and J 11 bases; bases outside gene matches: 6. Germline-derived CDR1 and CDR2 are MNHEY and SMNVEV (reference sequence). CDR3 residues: CASSTTDRGKLFF. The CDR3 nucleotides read TGTGCCAGCAGTACGACGGACAGGGGCAAACTGTTTTTT.

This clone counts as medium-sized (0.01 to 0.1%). The CDR3 region has the DNA TGTGCCAGCAGTTTGGGACAGGGGGCGGGCTACACCTTC. It yields the protein CASSLGQGAGYTF. The rearrangement uses TRBV12-3 or TRBV12-4 and TRBJ1-2; 12 nucleotides match TRBD1. Trimming at V came to 3 bases and at J to 8 bases, leaving 1 base not matched to a gene. The CDR3 length is 13 residues.

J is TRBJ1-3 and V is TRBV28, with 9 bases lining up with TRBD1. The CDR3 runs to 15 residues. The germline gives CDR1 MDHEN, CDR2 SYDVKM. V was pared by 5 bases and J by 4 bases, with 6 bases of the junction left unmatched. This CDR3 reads CASSHGTGTGNTIYF. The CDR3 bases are TGTGCCAGCAGTCACGGGACAGGGACAGGAAACACCATATATTTT. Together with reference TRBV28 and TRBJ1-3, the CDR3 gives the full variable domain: DVKVTQSSRYLVKRTGEKVFLECVQDMDHENMFWYRQDPGLGLRLIYFSYDVKMKEKGDIPEGYSVSREKKERFSLILESASTNQTSMYLCASSHGTGTGNTIYFGEGSWLTVV.

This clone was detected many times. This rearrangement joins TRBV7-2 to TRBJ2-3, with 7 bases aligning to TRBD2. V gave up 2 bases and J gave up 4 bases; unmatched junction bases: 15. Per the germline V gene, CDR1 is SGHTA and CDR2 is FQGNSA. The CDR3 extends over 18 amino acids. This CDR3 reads CASSLYRLADTRADTQYF. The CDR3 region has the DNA TGTGCCAGCAGCTTATATCGACTAGCCGATACTAGGGCAGATACGCAGTATTTT.

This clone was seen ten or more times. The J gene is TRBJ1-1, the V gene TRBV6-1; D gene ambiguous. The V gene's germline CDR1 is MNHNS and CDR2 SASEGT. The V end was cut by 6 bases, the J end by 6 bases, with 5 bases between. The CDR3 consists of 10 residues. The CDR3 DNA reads TGTGCCAGCAGGGACTCTGAAGCTTTCTTT. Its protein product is CASRDSEAFF.